Listed here are 10 T cell receptor beta chains from one sample, sequenced in a study of cytomegalovirus exposure and HLA in healthy donors. PCR involved 60 Vbeta and 13 Jbeta primers. Profiling relied on immunoSEQ multiplex PCR, and the TCRdb table lists in-frame clones only, not all of them. This sample has over 100,000 clones; about 80% occur once, and the top ten carry roughly an eighth. Input material: PBMCs. The source of these receptors is a woman aged 40-49 years in good health and CMV-seropositive.

This chain joins TRBV7-2 and TRBJ2-7, with D perhaps TRBD1 (5 bases). CDR3 length: 12 residues. V was cut by 2 bases and J by 6 bases, with 8 bases left in between. The V gene's germline CDR1 is SGHTA and CDR2 FQGNSA. The CDR3 sequence is CASSLRQGEQYF. CDR3 sequence (DNA): TGTGCCAGCAGCTTAAGGCAGGGCGAGCAGTACTTC. The complete variable domain, with remaining parts taken from reference TRBV7-2 and TRBJ2-7, reads GAGVSQSPSNKVTEKGKDVELRCDPISGHTALYWYRQSLGQGLEFLIYFQGNSAPDKSGLPSDRFSAERTGGSVSTLTIQRTQQEDSAVYLCASSLRQGEQYFGPGTRLTVT.

The genes are TRBV21-1 and TRBJ1-4; the table gives TRBD1 as D, unverified against the DNA. TRBV21-1 is tagged as a pseudogene. The CDR3 has 14 residues. DNA of the CDR3: TGTGCCAGCAATAGGACAGGGTTGAGTGTTAAACTGTTTTTT. Residues: CASNRTGLSVKLFF.

The rearrangement joins TRBV6-6 to TRBJ1-5; 7 positions agree with TRBD1. The CDR3 is 16 amino acids. With V trimmed by 6 bases and J by 4 bases, 12 bases remained unmatched. The germline V gene encodes CDR1 MNHNY and CDR2 SVGAGI (reference sequence). The CDR3 DNA reads as TGTGCCAGCAGATCCCCGGGTCAGGGGGGAAATCAGCCCCAGCATTTT. Its translation is CASRSPGQGGNQPQHF.

J is TRBJ1-2 and V is TRBV5-1; 12 nucleotides align to TRBD1. V shed 0 bases, J shed 8 bases, and the junction held 2 bases outside the gene matches. The CDR3 sequence is 14 residues long. CDR1 and CDR2 from the germline V gene are SGHRS and YFSETQ. CDR3 sequence (DNA): TGCGCCAGCAGCTTGGACGGGACAGGGGGCGGCTACACCTTC. This encodes CASSLDGTGGGYTF.

The rearrangement links TRBV5-1 to TRBJ1-1, with D perhaps matching TRBD1 (5 bases). The CDR3 is made up of 14 amino acids. Trimming took off 3 bases at V and 2 bases at J, with 11 bases between the two ends. Per the germline V gene, CDR1 is SGHRS and CDR2 is YFSETQ. The CDR3 DNA is TGCGCCAGCAGCTCGGAGGGGACTAACACTGAAGCTTTCTTT. It translates to CASSSEGTNTEAFF. The variable domain in full, with the rest retrieved from reference TRBV5-1 and TRBJ1-1, is KAGVTQTPRYLIKTRGQQVTLSCSPISGHRSVSWYQQTPGQGLQFLFEYFSETQRNKGNFPGRFSGRQFSNSRSEMNVSTLELGDSALYLCASSSEGTNTEAFFGQGTRLTVV.

V and J are TRBV27 and TRBJ1-2; a possible D gene is TRBD1 (6 bases). The CDR3 covers 11 residues. Trimming took 8 bases from V and 5 from J, leaving 9 bases between them. Germline V gene lookup returns CDR1 MNHEY and CDR2 SMNVEV (reference sequence). CDR3 DNA: TGTGCCAGCTCAGGACAGTATGGCTACACCTTC. The encoded protein is CASSGQYGYTF.

This clone was counted a single time. V usage is TRBV4-2 and J usage is TRBJ1-1, with 11 bases matching TRBD1. After removal of 1 base from V and 10 bases from J, the junction contained 5 bases not matched to a gene. In germline, CDR1 is LGHNA, CDR2 YNFKEQ. The CDR3 has 14 residues. This CDR3 reads CASSQGTGGAGAFF. The CDR3 nucleotides read TGTGCCAGCAGCCAAGGGACAGGGGGCGCGGGAGCTTTCTTT.

V and J are TRBV5-6 and TRBJ1-2; D is possibly TRBD1 (5 bases). V was trimmed by 4 bases and J by 4 bases, leaving 17 bases between them. This CDR3 spans 15 amino acids. Germline V CDR1 and CDR2: SGHDT, YYEEEE. Here the CDR3 reads CASSPTDRPVYGYTF. DNA for the CDR3: TGTGCCAGCAGCCCTACCGACAGACCGGTCTATGGCTACACCTTC.

The chain has TRBV28 and TRBJ2-1; TRBD1 matches at 8 bases. CDR1 and CDR2 (germline): MDHEN, SYDVKM. CDR3 size: 11 residues. Germline trimming cut 6 bases from V and 14 bases from J; bases unmatched to any gene: 6. CDR3 DNA: TGTGCCAGCAGCTCTACAGGGGGTGAGTTCTTC. As protein: CASSSTGGEFF.

V and J are TRBV6-5 and TRBJ2-7; 8 bases fit TRBD1. The CDR3 covers 16 residues. The J segment lost 3 bases and the V segment lost 1 base, leaving 8 bases of the junction unmatched. Germline V gene lookup returns CDR1 MNHEY and CDR2 SVGAGI. The CDR3 here is CASSYYLGTGLYEQYF. In DNA form, the CDR3 reads TGTGCCAGCAGTTACTATTTAGGGACAGGCCTCTACGAGCAGTACTTC.